This T cell receptor beta chain was retrieved from a study of blood T cell repertoires in COVID-19. As originally analysed: Amplified reference gene primers provided the basis for estimating nucleated cell counts. Libraries were prepared by immunoSEQ multiplex PCR; TCRdb keeps only in-frame clonotypes and omits some of them. Clone size and the V and J calls come from that table; the DNA yielded D and trimming. The sample has about 430,000 clones, 75% to 90% seen once. Clinical histories supplied by participants themselves formed the basis of cohort assignment. Recovery meant two consecutive negative NP/OP PCR tests, professional clearance, or resolved symptoms. This CDR3 has 16 amino acids. J was trimmed by 4 bases and V by 0 bases; bases with no gene match: 7. Germline values: CDR1 SGHRS, CDR2 YFSETQ.

The genes are TRBV5-1 and TRBJ2-3; 8 positions agree with TRBD1. Sequencing was carried out using PBMCs or T cells enriched from blood (not recorded which). The receptor's source is a man aged 25-45 years who had recovered from COVID-19. This CDR3 reads CASSLAVTGDPDTQYF. The CDR3 nucleotides are TGCGCCAGCAGCTTGGCCGTGACAGGGGATCCAGATACGCAGTATTTT.